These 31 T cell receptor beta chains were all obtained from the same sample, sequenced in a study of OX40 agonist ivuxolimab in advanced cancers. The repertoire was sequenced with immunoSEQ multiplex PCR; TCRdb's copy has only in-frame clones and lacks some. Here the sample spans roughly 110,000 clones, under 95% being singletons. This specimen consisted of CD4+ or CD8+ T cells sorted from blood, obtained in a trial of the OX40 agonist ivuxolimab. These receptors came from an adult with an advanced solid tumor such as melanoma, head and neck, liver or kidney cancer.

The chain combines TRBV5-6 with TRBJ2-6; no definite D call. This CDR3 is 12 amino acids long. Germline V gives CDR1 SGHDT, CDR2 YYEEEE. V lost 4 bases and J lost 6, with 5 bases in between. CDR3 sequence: CASSGVANVLTF. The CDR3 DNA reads TGTGCCAGCAGCGGGGTGGCCAACGTCCTGACTTTC. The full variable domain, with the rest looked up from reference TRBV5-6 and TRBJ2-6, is DAGVTQSPTHLIKTRGQQVTLRCSPKSGHDTVSWYQQALGQGPQFIFQYYEEEERQRGNFPDRFSGHQFPNYSSELNVNALLLGDSALYLCASSGVANVLTFGAGSRLTVL.

CDR3 in amino acids: CASSLIIQSGNTIYF. The DNA of the CDR3 is TGTGCCAGCAGCTTAATAATACAGTCTGGAAACACCATATATTTT. This sequence joins TRBV7-8 and TRBJ1-3; no definite D call. From germline, CDR1 is SGHVS and CDR2 FQNEAQ. V shed 2 bases and J shed 1 base, with 9 bases lying between them. The CDR3 sequence is 15 residues long.

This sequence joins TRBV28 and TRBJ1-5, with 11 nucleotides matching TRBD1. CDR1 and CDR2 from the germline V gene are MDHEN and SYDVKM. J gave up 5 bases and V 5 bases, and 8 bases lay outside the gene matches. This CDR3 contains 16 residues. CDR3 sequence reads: CASSLPDRGRDQPQHF. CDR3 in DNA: TGTGCCAGCAGTCTACCGGACAGGGGGCGAGATCAGCCCCAGCATTTT.

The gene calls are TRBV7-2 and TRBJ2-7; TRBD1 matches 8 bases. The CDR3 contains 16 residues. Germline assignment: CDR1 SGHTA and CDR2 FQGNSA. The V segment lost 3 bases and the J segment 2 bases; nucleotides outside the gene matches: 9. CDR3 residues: CASSFDRGSLTYEQYF. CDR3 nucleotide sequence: TGTGCCAGCAGCTTCGACAGGGGCTCTTTGACCTACGAGCAGTACTTC.

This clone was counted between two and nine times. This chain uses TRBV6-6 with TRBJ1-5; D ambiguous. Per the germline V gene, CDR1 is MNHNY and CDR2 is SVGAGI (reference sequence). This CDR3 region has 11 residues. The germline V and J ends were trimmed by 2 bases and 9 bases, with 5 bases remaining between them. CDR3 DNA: TGTGCCAGCAGTTACGAACCGCCCCAGCATTTT. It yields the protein CASSYEPPQHF.

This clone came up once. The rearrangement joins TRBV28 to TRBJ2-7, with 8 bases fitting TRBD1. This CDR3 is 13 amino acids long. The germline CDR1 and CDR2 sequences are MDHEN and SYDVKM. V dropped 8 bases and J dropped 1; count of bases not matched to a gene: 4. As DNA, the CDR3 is TGTGCCAGCGGGACAGGCATATCCTACGAGCAGTACTTC. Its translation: CASGTGISYEQYF.

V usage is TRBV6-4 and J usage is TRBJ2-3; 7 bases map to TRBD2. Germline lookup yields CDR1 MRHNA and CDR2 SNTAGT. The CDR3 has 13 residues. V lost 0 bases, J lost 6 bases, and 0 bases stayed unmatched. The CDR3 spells CASSDSGGDTQYF. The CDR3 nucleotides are TGTGCCAGCAGTGACTCGGGGGGGGATACGCAGTATTTT.

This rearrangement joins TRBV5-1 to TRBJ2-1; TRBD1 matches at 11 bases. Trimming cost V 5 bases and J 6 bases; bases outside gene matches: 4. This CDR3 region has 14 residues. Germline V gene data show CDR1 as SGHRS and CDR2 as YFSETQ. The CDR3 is CASRSGTGGNEQFF. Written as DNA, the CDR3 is TGCGCCAGCAGATCCGGGACAGGGGGCAATGAGCAGTTCTTC.

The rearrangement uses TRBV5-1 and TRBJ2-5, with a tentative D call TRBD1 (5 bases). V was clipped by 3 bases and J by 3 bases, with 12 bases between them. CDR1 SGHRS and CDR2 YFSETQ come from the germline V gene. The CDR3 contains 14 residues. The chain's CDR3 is CASSSRLREETQYF. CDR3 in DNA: TGCGCCAGCAGCTCCCGCCTCAGGGAAGAGACCCAGTACTTC.

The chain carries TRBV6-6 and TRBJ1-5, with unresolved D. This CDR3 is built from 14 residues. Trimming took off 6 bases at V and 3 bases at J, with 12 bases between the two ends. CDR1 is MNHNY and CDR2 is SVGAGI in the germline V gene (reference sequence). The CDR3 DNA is TGTGCCAGCAGCTACGCGCTGACCAATCAGCCCCAGCATTTT. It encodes CASSYALTNQPQHF.

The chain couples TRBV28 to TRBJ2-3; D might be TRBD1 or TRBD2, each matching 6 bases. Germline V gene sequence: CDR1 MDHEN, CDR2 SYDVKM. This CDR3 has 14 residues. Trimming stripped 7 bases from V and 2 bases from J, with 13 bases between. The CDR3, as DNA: TGTGCCAGCAATGAGGGGGGATCCACAGATACGCAGTATTTT. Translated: CASNEGGSTDTQYF.

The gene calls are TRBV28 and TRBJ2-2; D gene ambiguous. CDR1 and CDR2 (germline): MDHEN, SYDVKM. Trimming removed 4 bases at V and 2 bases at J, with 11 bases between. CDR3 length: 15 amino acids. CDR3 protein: CASSSHGPNTGELFF. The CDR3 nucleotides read TGTGCCAGCAGTTCCCATGGTCCTAACACCGGGGAGCTGTTTTTT.

The chain's CDR3 is CSVRVGWGSETQYF. In DNA form, the CDR3 reads TGCAGCGTTAGGGTGGGTTGGGGGAGTGAGACCCAGTACTTC. The chain combines TRBV29-1 with TRBJ2-5; TRBD1 or TRBD2 may be the D gene (5 bases each). CDR3 length equals 14 residues. CDR1 and CDR2 (germline): SQVTM, ANQGSEA. The V and J ends lost 5 bases and 5 bases respectively, with 18 bases between them.

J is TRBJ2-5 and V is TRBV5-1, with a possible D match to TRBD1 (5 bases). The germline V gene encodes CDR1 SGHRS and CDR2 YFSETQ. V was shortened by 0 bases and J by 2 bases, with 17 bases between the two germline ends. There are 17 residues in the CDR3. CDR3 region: CASSLVAAGLGQETQYF. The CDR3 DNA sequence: TGCGCCAGCAGCTTGGTAGCCGCAGGGCTGGGGCAAGAGACCCAGTACTTC.

The CDR3 region is CASSPPSQAGHTGELFF. The CDR3, as DNA: TGTGCCAGCTCACCACCGAGCCAGGCTGGTCACACCGGGGAGCTGTTTTTT. The J gene is TRBJ2-2, the V gene TRBV18; the D is unclear. Trimming stripped 0 bases from V and 3 bases from J, with 14 bases between. Germline V gene data show CDR1 as KGHSH and CDR2 as LQKENI. The CDR3 totals 17 residues. The whole variable domain, remainder taken from reference TRBV18 and TRBJ2-2, is NAGVMQNPRHLVRRRGQEARLRCSPMKGHSHVYWYRQLPEEGLKFMVYLQKENIIDESGMPKERFSAEFPKEGPSILRIQQVVRGDSAAYFCASSPPSQAGHTGELFFGEGSRLTVL.

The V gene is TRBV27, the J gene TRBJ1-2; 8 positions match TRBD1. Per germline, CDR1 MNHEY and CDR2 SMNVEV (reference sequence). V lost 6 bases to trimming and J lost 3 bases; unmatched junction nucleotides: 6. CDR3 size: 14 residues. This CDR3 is CASRGTGTDYGYTF. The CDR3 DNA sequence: TGTGCCAGCAGGGGGACAGGAACGGACTATGGCTACACCTTC.

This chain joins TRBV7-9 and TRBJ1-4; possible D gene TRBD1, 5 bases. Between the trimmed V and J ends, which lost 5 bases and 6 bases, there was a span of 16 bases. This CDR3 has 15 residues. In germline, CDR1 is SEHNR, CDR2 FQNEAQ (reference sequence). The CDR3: CASSKGGGMDEKLFF. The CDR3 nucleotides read TGTGCCAGCAGCAAAGGTGGGGGAATGGATGAAAAACTGTTTTTT.

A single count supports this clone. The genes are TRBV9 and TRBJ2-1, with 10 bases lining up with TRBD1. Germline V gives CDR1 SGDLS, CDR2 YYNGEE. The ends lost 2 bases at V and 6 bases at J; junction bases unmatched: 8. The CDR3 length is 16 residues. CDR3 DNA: TGTGCCAGCAGCGTTTCCGGGACAGGGGCAGTCAATGAGCAGTTCTTC. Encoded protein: CASSVSGTGAVNEQFF.

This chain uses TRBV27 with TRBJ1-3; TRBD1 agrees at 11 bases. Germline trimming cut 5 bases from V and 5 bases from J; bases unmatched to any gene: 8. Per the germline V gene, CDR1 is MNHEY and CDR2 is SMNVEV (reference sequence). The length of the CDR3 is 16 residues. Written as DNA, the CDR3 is TGTGCCAGCAGTCCCCGGACAGGGGGCTATAGAAACACCATATATTTT. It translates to CASSPRTGGYRNTIYF.

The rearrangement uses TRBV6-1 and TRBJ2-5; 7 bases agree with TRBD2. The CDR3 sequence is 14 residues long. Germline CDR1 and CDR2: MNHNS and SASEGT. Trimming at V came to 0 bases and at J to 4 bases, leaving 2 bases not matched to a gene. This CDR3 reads CASSEAGGAETQYF. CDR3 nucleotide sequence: TGTGCCAGCAGTGAAGCGGGAGGGGCAGAGACCCAGTACTTC.

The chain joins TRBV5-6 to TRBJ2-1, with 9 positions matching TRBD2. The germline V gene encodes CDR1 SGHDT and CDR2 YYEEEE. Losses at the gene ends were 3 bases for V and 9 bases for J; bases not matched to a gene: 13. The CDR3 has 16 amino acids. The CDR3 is CASSSLTSGRGGEQFF. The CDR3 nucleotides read TGTGCCAGCAGCTCGCTAACTAGCGGGCGGGGCGGTGAGCAGTTCTTC.

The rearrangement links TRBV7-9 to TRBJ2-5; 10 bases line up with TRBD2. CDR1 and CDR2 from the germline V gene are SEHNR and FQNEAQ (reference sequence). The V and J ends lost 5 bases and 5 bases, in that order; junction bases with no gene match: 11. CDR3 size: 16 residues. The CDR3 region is CASSPEAGGPQETQYF. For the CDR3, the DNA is TGTGCCAGCAGCCCTGAAGCGGGAGGGCCTCAGGAGACCCAGTACTTC.

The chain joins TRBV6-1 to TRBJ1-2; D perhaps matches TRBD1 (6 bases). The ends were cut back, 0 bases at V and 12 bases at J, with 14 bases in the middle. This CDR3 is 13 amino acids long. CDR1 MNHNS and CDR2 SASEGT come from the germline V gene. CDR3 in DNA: TGTGCCAGCAGTGAAGCGTTACAGGGCTTCCACACCTTC. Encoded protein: CASSEALQGFHTF.

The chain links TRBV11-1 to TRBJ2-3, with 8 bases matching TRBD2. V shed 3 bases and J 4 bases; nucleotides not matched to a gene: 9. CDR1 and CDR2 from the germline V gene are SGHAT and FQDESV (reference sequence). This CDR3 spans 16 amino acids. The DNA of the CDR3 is TGTGCCAGCAGCTTTTCAGCGGGAGCTGGCGCAGATACGCAGTATTTT. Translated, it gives CASSFSAGAGADTQYF.

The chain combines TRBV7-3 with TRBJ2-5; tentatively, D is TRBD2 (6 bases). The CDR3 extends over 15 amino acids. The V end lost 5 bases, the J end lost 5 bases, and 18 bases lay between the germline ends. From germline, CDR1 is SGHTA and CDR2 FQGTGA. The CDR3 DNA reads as TGTGCCAGCAGCCCTACCAGCGGGTCTCGGGAGACCCAGTACTTC. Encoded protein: CASSPTSGSRETQYF.

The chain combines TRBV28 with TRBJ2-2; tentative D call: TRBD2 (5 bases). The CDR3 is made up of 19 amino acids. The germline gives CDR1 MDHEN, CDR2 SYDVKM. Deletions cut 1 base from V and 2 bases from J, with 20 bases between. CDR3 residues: CASSLYTTFGGSNTGELFF. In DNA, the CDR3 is TGTGCCAGCAGTTTATACACCACCTTCGGAGGCTCAAACACCGGGGAGCTGTTTTTT.

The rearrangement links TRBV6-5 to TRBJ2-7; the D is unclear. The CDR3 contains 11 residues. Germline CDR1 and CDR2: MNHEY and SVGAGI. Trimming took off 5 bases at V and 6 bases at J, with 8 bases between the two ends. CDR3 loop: CASSLGREQYF. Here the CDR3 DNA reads TGTGCCAGCAGTCTAGGACGCGAGCAGTACTTC.

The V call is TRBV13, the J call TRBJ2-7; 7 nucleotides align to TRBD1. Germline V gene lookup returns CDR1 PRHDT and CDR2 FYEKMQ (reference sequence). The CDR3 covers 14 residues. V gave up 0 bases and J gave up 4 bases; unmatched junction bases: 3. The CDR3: CASSLGQGEYEQYF. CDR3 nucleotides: TGTGCCAGCAGCTTAGGCCAGGGGGAGTACGAGCAGTACTTC.

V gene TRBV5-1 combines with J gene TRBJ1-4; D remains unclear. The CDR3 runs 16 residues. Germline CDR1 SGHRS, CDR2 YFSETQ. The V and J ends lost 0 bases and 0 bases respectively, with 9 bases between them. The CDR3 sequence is CASSLVRKPTNEKLFF. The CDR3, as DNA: TGCGCCAGCAGCTTGGTCAGAAAACCAACTAATGAAAAACTGTTTTTT.

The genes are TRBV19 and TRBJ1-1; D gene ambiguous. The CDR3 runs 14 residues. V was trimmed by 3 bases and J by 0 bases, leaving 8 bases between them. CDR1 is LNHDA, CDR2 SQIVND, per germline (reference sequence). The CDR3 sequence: CASSMANMNTEAFF. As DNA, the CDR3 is TGTGCCAGTAGTATGGCGAACATGAACACTGAAGCTTTCTTT.

CDR3 bases: TGTGCCTGGAGTGGTTCACAGGGCCATGGCTACACCTTC. This codes for CAWSGSQGHGYTF. V gene TRBV30 combines with J gene TRBJ1-2; D possibly corresponds to TRBD1 (6 bases). Per the germline V gene, CDR1 is GTSNPN and CDR2 is SVGIG (reference sequence). The length of the CDR3 is 13 residues. V lost 1 base to trimming and J lost 6 bases, with 12 bases between them.